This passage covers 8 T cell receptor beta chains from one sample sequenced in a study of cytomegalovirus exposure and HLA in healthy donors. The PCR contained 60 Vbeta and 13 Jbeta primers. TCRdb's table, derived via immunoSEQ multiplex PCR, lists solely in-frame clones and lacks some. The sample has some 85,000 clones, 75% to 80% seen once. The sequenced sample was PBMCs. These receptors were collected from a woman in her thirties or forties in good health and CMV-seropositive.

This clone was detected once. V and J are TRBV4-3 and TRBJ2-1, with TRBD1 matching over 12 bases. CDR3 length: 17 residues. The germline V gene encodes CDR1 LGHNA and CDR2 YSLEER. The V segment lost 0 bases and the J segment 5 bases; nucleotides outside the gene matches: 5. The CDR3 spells CASSQDLGTGGNNEQFF. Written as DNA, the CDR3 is TGCGCCAGCAGCCAAGATCTCGGGACAGGGGGCAACAATGAGCAGTTCTTC.

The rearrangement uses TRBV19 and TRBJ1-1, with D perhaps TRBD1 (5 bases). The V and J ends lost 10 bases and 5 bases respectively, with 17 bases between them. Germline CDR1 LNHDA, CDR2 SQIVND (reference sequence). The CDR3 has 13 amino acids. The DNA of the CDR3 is TGTGCCACCCGGACATCTAGGGGAACTGAAGCTTTCTTT. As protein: CATRTSRGTEAFF.

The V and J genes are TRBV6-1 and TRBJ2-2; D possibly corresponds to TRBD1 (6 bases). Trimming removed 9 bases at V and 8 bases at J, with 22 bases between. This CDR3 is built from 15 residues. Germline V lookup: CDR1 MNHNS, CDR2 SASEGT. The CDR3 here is CARQGFVVGEGELFF. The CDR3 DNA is TGTGCCAGACAGGGCTTTGTAGTCGGGGAAGGGGAGCTGTTTTTT.

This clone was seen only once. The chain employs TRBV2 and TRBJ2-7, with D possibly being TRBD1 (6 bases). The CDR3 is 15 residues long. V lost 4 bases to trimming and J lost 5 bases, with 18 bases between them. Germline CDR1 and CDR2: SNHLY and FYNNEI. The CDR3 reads CASSVDASGANEQYF. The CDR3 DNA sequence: TGTGCCAGCAGTGTGGATGCGTCAGGGGCGAACGAGCAGTACTTC.

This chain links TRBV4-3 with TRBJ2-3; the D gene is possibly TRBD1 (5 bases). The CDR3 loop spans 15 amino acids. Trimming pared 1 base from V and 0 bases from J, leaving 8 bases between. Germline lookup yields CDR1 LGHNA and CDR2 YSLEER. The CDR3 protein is CASSQVRGSTDTQYF. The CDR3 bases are TGCGCCAGCAGCCAAGTAAGGGGCAGCACAGATACGCAGTATTTT.

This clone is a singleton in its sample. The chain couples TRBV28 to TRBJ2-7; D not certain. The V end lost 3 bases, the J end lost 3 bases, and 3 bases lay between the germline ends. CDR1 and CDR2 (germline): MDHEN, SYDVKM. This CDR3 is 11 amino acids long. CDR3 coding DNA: TGTGCCAGCAGTTTCGGCTACGAGCAGTACTTC. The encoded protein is CASSFGYEQYF.

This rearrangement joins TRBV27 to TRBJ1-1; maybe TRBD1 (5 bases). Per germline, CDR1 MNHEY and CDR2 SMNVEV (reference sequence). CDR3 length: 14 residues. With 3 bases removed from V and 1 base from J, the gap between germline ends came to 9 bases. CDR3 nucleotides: TGTGCCAGCAGTTTCCAGGGCCAGAACACTGAAGCTTTCTTT. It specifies CASSFQGQNTEAFF.

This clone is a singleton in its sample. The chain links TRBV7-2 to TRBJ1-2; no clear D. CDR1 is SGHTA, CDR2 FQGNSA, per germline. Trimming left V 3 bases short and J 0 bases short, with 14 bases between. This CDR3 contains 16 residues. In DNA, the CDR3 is TGTGCCAGCAGCTTTGGTGGGAGGGAAGCTAACTATGGCTACACCTTC. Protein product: CASSFGGREANYGYTF.